This T cell receptor (beta chain) appears in the sequencing data of a study of cytomegalovirus exposure and HLA in healthy donors. The CDR3 length is 12 residues. V dropped 3 bases and J dropped 3; count of bases not matched to a gene: 1. Germline V gene lookup returns CDR1 SQVTM and CDR2 ANQGSEA. As regards this clone: The sample has other DNA sequences that encode this CDR3 too.

With 60 Vbeta and 13 Jbeta primers, the PCR was carried out. The protocol was immunoSEQ multiplex PCR, while the TCRdb copy is restricted to in-frame clones and leaves out a portion. The sample shows some 180,000 clones, 65% to 85% of them seen only once. The material sequenced was PBMCs. This TCR derives from a girl under 18 in good health and CMV-seropositive. V and J are TRBV29-1 and TRBJ2-7, with 8 bases identical to TRBD2. This CDR3 reads CSVETSDYEQYF. CDR3 DNA: TGCAGCGTTGAGACTAGCGACTACGAGCAGTACTTC.